This entry concerns a single T cell receptor beta chain. Sequenced by immunoSEQ multiplex PCR; TCRdb stores in-frame clones only, minus some. Found here are about 1.5 million clones, 95% to 99% of them singletons; the top ten hold about 0.45%. This specimen belongs to a study of shared clonotypes between healthy human individuals. Trimming stripped 2 bases from V and 0 bases from J, with 8 bases between. This CDR3 has 15 residues. CDR1 is SNHLY and CDR2 is FYNNEI in the germline V gene. Material: naive CD4+ T cells sorted from blood. Subset specified: CD45RA+ positively selected. The rearrangement links TRBV2 to TRBJ2-1; maybe TRBD1 (5 bases). This clonotype originated in a man aged 25-45 years in good health. CDR3 residues: CASSEQGSSYNEQFF. The CDR3 nucleotides read TGTGCCAGCAGTGAACAGGGAAGCTCCTACAATGAGCAGTTCTTC.